This T cell receptor (beta chain) appears in the sequencing data of a study of blood T cell repertoires in COVID-19. Authors' processing steps: The assay estimated nucleated cells by amplifying reference gene primers. The data were produced by immunoSEQ multiplex PCR, yet TCRdb's version contains in-frame clones alone and is incomplete. The DNA gave D and trimming, while V, J and clone size come from that table. The sample consists of about 87,000 clones, about 83% of them appearing once. The CDR3 totals 17 residues. Germline lookup yields CDR1 SGHTA and CDR2 FQGNSA. Trimming cost V 6 bases and J 4 bases, with 21 bases left between them.

The sequencing sample was made of peripheral blood. This receptor was obtained from a woman in her 70s with acute or convalescent COVID-19. This chain joins TRBV7-2 and TRBJ2-2, with D maybe TRBD2 (6 bases). CDR3 DNA: TGTGCCAGCAGAGTTACCTCAAGGGGAGCGGGCACCGGGGAGCTGTTTTTT. Encoded protein: CASRVTSRGAGTGELFF.